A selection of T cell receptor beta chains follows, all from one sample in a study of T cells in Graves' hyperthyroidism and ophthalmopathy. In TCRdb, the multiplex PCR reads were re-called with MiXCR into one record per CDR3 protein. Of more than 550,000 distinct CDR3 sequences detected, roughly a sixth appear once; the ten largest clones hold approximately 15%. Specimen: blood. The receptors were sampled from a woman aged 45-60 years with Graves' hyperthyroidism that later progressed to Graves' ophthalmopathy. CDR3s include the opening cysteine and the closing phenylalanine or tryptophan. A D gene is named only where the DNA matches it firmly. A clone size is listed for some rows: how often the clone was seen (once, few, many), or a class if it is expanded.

CDR3 DNA: TGTGCCAGCAGCGTTTACAGGGGGCAAGACACTGAAGCTTTCTTT; CDR3 protein: CASSVYRGQDTEAFF; J gene: TRBJ1-1; D gene: TRBD1; V gene: TRBV5-4; clone size: few
CDR3 DNA: TGCAGTGCTAGCGGATACGAGCAGTACTTC; CDR3 protein: CSASGYEQYF; J gene: TRBJ2-7; D gene: NA; V gene: TRBV20-1; clone size: NA
CDR3 DNA: TGTGCCAGCAGGGACAGAGCGAACACTGAAGCTTTCTTT; CDR3 protein: CASRDRANTEAFF; J gene: TRBJ1-1; D gene: NA; V gene: TRBV25-1; clone size: NA
CDR3 DNA: TGTGCCAGCAGCCAAGGGAGAGGGAGATCGATGGACACCGGGGAGCTGTTTTTT; CDR3 protein: CASSQGRGRSMDTGELFF; J gene: TRBJ2-2; D gene: NA; V gene: TRBV3-1; clone size: NA
CDR3 DNA: TGTGCCAGCAGTTTTATAGGACAGGATTTTGCGAACACCGGGGAGCTGTTTTTT; CDR3 protein: CASSFIGQDFANTGELFF; J gene: TRBJ2-2; D gene: TRBD1; V gene: TRBV27; clone size: few
CDR3 DNA: TGTGCCAGCAGCCAACCCGGGGACGCTGAACGCCAGTACTTC; CDR3 protein: CASSQPGDAERQYF; J gene: TRBJ2-5; D gene: NA; V gene: TRBV9; clone size: few
CDR3 DNA: TGTGCCTGGAGTTTCAGGGGAGGCTATGGCTACACCTTC; CDR3 protein: CAWSFRGGYGYTF; J gene: TRBJ1-2; D gene: NA; V gene: TRBV30; clone size: many
CDR3 DNA: TGCAGTGCTGAGGCGGACAGGGGGGCGGAGACCCAGTACTTC; CDR3 protein: CSAEADRGAETQYF; J gene: TRBJ2-5; D gene: TRBD1; V gene: TRBV20-1; clone size: many
CDR3 DNA: TGTGCCAGCAGCGCCGCTCCTAGCGGCGGCACAGATACGCAGTATTTT; CDR3 protein: CASSAAPSGGTDTQYF; J gene: TRBJ2-3; D gene: TRBD2; V gene: TRBV7-9; clone size: many
CDR3 DNA: TGTGCTAGTGGTTTGGTACCCCCAGGGTACAATGAGCAGTTCTTC; CDR3 protein: CASGLVPPGYNEQFF; J gene: TRBJ2-1; D gene: NA; V gene: TRBV12-5; clone size: NA
CDR3 DNA: TGCGCCAGCAGCTTGGAACTACTTCCACAAGCCGATGAGCAGTTCTTC; CDR3 protein: CASSLELLPQADEQFF; J gene: TRBJ2-1; D gene: NA; V gene: TRBV5-1; clone size: many
CDR3 DNA: TGTGCCAGCAGCTTGATCTCTCAGGGCTACACCTTC; CDR3 protein: CASSLISQGYTF; J gene: TRBJ1-2; D gene: NA; V gene: TRBV7-2; clone size: many
CDR3 DNA: TGTGCCAGCAGCGCGGACAGGGGGCTGTATCAGCCCCAGCATTTT; CDR3 protein: CASSADRGLYQPQHF; J gene: TRBJ1-5; D gene: TRBD1; V gene: TRBV2; clone size: NA
CDR3 DNA: TGTGCCAGCAGCCCCGAGGTTAGCGGATTCTACGAGCAGTACTTC; CDR3 protein: CASSPEVSGFYEQYF; J gene: TRBJ2-7; D gene: NA; V gene: TRBV9; clone size: NA
CDR3 DNA: TGTGCCAGTAGTATCCGGGACAGGACCTACGAGCAGTACTTC; CDR3 protein: CASSIRDRTYEQYF; J gene: TRBJ2-7; D gene: TRBD1; V gene: TRBV19; clone size: few
CDR3 DNA: TGTGCCAGCAGTTACGATTCCCAGGGGAAAAACTCTGGAAACACCATATATTTT; CDR3 protein: CASSYDSQGKNSGNTIYF; J gene: TRBJ1-3; D gene: NA; V gene: TRBV6-5; clone size: NA
CDR3 DNA: TGTGCCAGCAGTCCTAGGACTAGCGGGGGGGACCCCCTGTACTTC; CDR3 protein: CASSPRTSGGDPLYF; J gene: TRBJ2-5; D gene: TRBD2; V gene: TRBV12-3/TRBV12-4; clone size: NA
CDR3 DNA: TGTGCCACCAGTGATTCAGGACAGGGTCTCGATGAGCAGTTCTTC; CDR3 protein: CATSDSGQGLDEQFF; J gene: TRBJ2-1; D gene: TRBD1; V gene: TRBV24-1; clone size: few
CDR3 DNA: TGTGCCAGTAGGGTATATGGGGACACTGAAGCTTTCTTT; CDR3 protein: CASRVYGDTEAFF; J gene: TRBJ1-1; D gene: NA; V gene: TRBV19; clone size: NA
CDR3 DNA: TGTGCCAGCAGCTTGGCCGGGCAGGGGGCTAGTAATTCACCCCTCCACTTT; CDR3 protein: CASSLAGQGASNSPLHF; J gene: TRBJ1-6; D gene: TRBD1; V gene: TRBV5-6; clone size: few
CDR3 DNA: TGCGCCAGCAGCTTGTTTGGGACAGGGGCGCGGAACGAGCAGTACTTC; CDR3 protein: CASSLFGTGARNEQYF; J gene: TRBJ2-7; D gene: TRBD1; V gene: TRBV5-1; clone size: NA
CDR3 DNA: TGCAGCGGGGGGACAGCGGCAGGAGACGAGCAGTACTTC; CDR3 protein: CSGGTAAGDEQYF; J gene: TRBJ2-7; D gene: TRBD1; V gene: TRBV29-1; clone size: many
CDR3 DNA: TGTGCCAGCAGTGCTGACAGGGGGAAGGGTGAAAAACTGTTTTTT; CDR3 protein: CASSADRGKGEKLFF; J gene: TRBJ1-4; D gene: TRBD1; V gene: TRBV6-1; clone size: few
CDR3 DNA: TGTGCCAGCAGAGTTGGCCAGGGCGCTCTCAATGAGCAGTTCTTC; CDR3 protein: CASRVGQGALNEQFF; J gene: TRBJ2-1; D gene: NA; V gene: TRBV28; clone size: NA
CDR3 DNA: TGTGCCAGCAGCTTAAAGGGCTACAATGAGCAGTTCTTC; CDR3 protein: CASSLKGYNEQFF; J gene: TRBJ2-1; D gene: NA; V gene: TRBV7-9; clone size: few
CDR3 DNA: TGTGCCAGCAGCCCACTAGCGGGGGGGCTCGGCGAGCAGTTCTTC; CDR3 protein: CASSPLAGGLGEQFF; J gene: TRBJ2-1; D gene: TRBD2; V gene: TRBV12-3/TRBV12-4; clone size: many
CDR3 DNA: TGTGCCAGCAGCGACAACCCGGGACAGGGGGCTGACACCATATATTTT; CDR3 protein: CASSDNPGQGADTIYF; J gene: TRBJ1-3; D gene: TRBD1; V gene: TRBV3-1; clone size: NA
CDR3 DNA: TGTGCCAGCAGTTACTCAGGGACAGGGGCCTATTCTAACTATGGCTACACCTTC; CDR3 protein: CASSYSGTGAYSNYGYTF; J gene: TRBJ1-2; D gene: TRBD1; V gene: TRBV6-5; clone size: NA
CDR3 DNA: TGTGCCTGGAGTGTTAGGGCCAATCAGCCCCAGCATTTT; CDR3 protein: CAWSVRANQPQHF; J gene: TRBJ1-5; D gene: NA; V gene: TRBV30; clone size: many
CDR3 DNA: TGCAGTGCATATGACCGCGGGGGCACAGATACGCAGTATTTT; CDR3 protein: CSAYDRGGTDTQYF; J gene: TRBJ2-3; D gene: NA; V gene: TRBV20-1; clone size: many
CDR3 DNA: TGTGCCAGCTCACCCAGGGAGAGCACCTACGAGCAGTACTTC; CDR3 protein: CASSPRESTYEQYF; J gene: TRBJ2-7; D gene: NA; V gene: TRBV18; clone size: many
CDR3 DNA: TGCGCCAGCAGCCATGCCAGGGCCAACTACGAGCAGTACTTC; CDR3 protein: CASSHARANYEQYF; J gene: TRBJ2-7; D gene: NA; V gene: TRBV4-1; clone size: few
CDR3 DNA: TGCGCCAGCAGTCGGACTAGCGGGGGTCCAATGACAGATACGCAGTATTTT; CDR3 protein: CASSRTSGGPMTDTQYF; J gene: TRBJ2-3; D gene: TRBD2; V gene: TRBV5-1; clone size: many
CDR3 DNA: TGTGCCAGCAGCTTTAGGGGACAGGGCAATCAGCCCCAGCATTTT; CDR3 protein: CASSFRGQGNQPQHF; J gene: TRBJ1-5; D gene: TRBD1; V gene: TRBV5-6; clone size: few
CDR3 DNA: TGTGCCAGCAGTGCACAACCCGGGACAGGGACAGATACGCAGTATTTT; CDR3 protein: CASSAQPGTGTDTQYF; J gene: TRBJ2-3; D gene: TRBD1; V gene: TRBV6-1; clone size: NA
CDR3 DNA: TGCAGCGCCGGGATCCGAGCCTACAATGAGCAGTTCTTC; CDR3 protein: CSAGIRAYNEQFF; J gene: TRBJ2-1; D gene: NA; V gene: TRBV29-1; clone size: few
CDR3 DNA: TGCAGTGCTAGAGGGCCCTACGAGCAGTACTTC; CDR3 protein: CSARGPYEQYF; J gene: TRBJ2-7; D gene: NA; V gene: TRBV20-1; clone size: many
CDR3 DNA: TGCGCCAGCAGCCTCACGTTCCCCGGGGAGCTGTTTTTT; CDR3 protein: CASSLTFPGELFF; J gene: TRBJ2-2; D gene: NA; V gene: TRBV10-1; clone size: NA
CDR3 DNA: TGTGCCAGCAGGGGACCTGGAGAAGCTTTCTTT; CDR3 protein: CASRGPGEAFF; J gene: TRBJ1-1; D gene: NA; V gene: TRBV25-1; clone size: NA
CDR3 DNA: TGTGCCAGCTCACCACTCTCGGGGGCTGATACTGAAGCTTTCTTT; CDR3 protein: CASSPLSGADTEAFF; J gene: TRBJ1-1; D gene: NA; V gene: TRBV18; clone size: many
CDR3 DNA: TGTGCCAGCAGCTTTGGGACAGGGGGCGCGGAAGATACGCAGTATTTT; CDR3 protein: CASSFGTGGAEDTQYF; J gene: TRBJ2-3; D gene: TRBD1; V gene: TRBV11-3; clone size: many
CDR3 DNA: TGTGCCAGCAGCGTAGCCGAGGGCGGGGAGCTGTTTTTT; CDR3 protein: CASSVAEGGELFF; J gene: TRBJ2-2; D gene: NA; V gene: TRBV9; clone size: few
CDR3 DNA: TGTGCCAGCACCCGTGGGGTTAGCAATCAGCCCCAGCATTTT; CDR3 protein: CASTRGVSNQPQHF; J gene: TRBJ1-5; D gene: NA; V gene: TRBV12-3/TRBV12-4; clone size: many
CDR3 DNA: TGTGCCAGCAGCCTGGACTTCAACACCGGGGAGCTGTTTTTT; CDR3 protein: CASSLDFNTGELFF; J gene: TRBJ2-2; D gene: NA; V gene: TRBV5-6; clone size: few
CDR3 DNA: TGCAGTGCTAGCCAGGGACAGGAAAATTCACCCCTCCACTTT; CDR3 protein: CSASQGQENSPLHF; J gene: TRBJ1-6; D gene: TRBD1; V gene: TRBV20-1; clone size: NA
CDR3 DNA: TGCAGTGCTAGAGATGGGTTGGCGGGAGTCCAAGAGACCCAGTACTTC; CDR3 protein: CSARDGLAGVQETQYF; J gene: TRBJ2-5; D gene: TRBD2; V gene: TRBV20-1; clone size: NA
CDR3 DNA: TGCAGCGTTGAAAAGACAGCGAACACTGAAGCTTTCTTT; CDR3 protein: CSVEKTANTEAFF; J gene: TRBJ1-1; D gene: NA; V gene: TRBV29-1; clone size: few
CDR3 DNA: TGTGCCAGCAGCTTATTATTTACCAGTACTGAAGCTTTCTTT; CDR3 protein: CASSLLFTSTEAFF; J gene: TRBJ1-1; D gene: NA; V gene: TRBV7-3; clone size: few
CDR3 DNA: TGTGCCAGCAGCGGCCCCGGGACAGGGGGATCACCCCTCCACTTT; CDR3 protein: CASSGPGTGGSPLHF; J gene: TRBJ1-6; D gene: TRBD1; V gene: TRBV7-9; clone size: NA
CDR3 DNA: TGCAGTGCCCCGGTTCCAGGGCGTTCCTATGGCTACACCTTC; CDR3 protein: CSAPVPGRSYGYTF; J gene: TRBJ1-2; D gene: NA; V gene: TRBV20-1; clone size: NA
CDR3 DNA: TGCAGTGCCCCTCCCCCGGGACAGATTTTCTCAGATACGCAGTATTTT; CDR3 protein: CSAPPPGQIFSDTQYF; J gene: TRBJ2-3; D gene: TRBD1; V gene: TRBV20-1; clone size: many
CDR3 DNA: TGTGCCAGCAATGGGGCAAGGTCCCTACGGGAGACCCAGTACTTC; CDR3 protein: CASNGARSLRETQYF; J gene: TRBJ2-5; D gene: NA; V gene: TRBV9; clone size: few
CDR3 DNA: TGTGCCAGTAGTAGGATCCGACATCCTAGCAATCAGCCCCAGCATTTT; CDR3 protein: CASSRIRHPSNQPQHF; J gene: TRBJ1-5; D gene: NA; V gene: TRBV19; clone size: NA
CDR3 DNA: TGTGCCAGCAGTTTCAAGGAGATAAATGGCTACACCTTC; CDR3 protein: CASSFKEINGYTF; J gene: TRBJ1-2; D gene: NA; V gene: TRBV12-3/TRBV12-4; clone size: few
CDR3 DNA: TGCGCCAGCAGCCAAACGACAGCACCCAACTATGGCTACACCTTC; CDR3 protein: CASSQTTAPNYGYTF; J gene: TRBJ1-2; D gene: NA; V gene: TRBV4-1; clone size: once
CDR3 DNA: TGCGCCAGCAGCCTGGAGGTAGGGCGCGAGCAGTACTTC; CDR3 protein: CASSLEVGREQYF; J gene: TRBJ2-7; D gene: NA; V gene: TRBV5-1; clone size: many
CDR3 DNA: TGTGCCAGCAGGCCCCGCGGAGCACAGAACACTGAAGCTTTCTTT; CDR3 protein: CASRPRGAQNTEAFF; J gene: TRBJ1-1; D gene: NA; V gene: TRBV25-1; clone size: NA
CDR3 DNA: TGTGCCAGCAGCTCCGACCACACCGGGGAGCTGTTTTTT; CDR3 protein: CASSSDHTGELFF; J gene: TRBJ2-2; D gene: NA; V gene: TRBV9; clone size: NA
CDR3 DNA: TGTGCCAGCAGCGACGGGACAGGGGGCCGGAATGGCTACACCTTC; CDR3 protein: CASSDGTGGRNGYTF; J gene: TRBJ1-2; D gene: TRBD1; V gene: TRBV9; clone size: NA